Presented here are 10 T cell receptor beta chains from one specimen sequenced in a study of regulatory T cells in long-lasting Graves disease. To make TCR beta libraries, researchers used iRepertoire HTBI primers and Arm-PCR of CDR3 regions. From the multiplex PCR reads, TCRdb called clonotypes with MiXCR, one entry per CDR3 protein. In the table there are around 340,000 distinct CDR3 sequences, 15% to 20% of which are singletons. Time point described: persistent/refractory GD, antithyroid drugs over 5 years with positive TRAb. Preparation of the TCR library used RNA extracted from PBMCs. Specimen: peripheral blood mononuclear cells (PBMCs), collected when the disease was refractory, from a patient treated with antithyroid drugs. All receptors come from a female donor with Graves disease.

J is TRBJ1-2 and V is TRBV4-1, with 9 bases that match TRBD1. Per germline, CDR1 MGHRA and CDR2 YSYEKL. The CDR3 has 18 residues. V was pared by 2 bases and J by 6 bases, with 16 bases of the junction left unmatched. The CDR3 region is CASSQPRQGVYQKDGYTF. The CDR3 coding sequence is TGCGCCAGCAGCCAACCAAGACAGGGGGTTTACCAAAAGGATGGCTACACCTTC.

This clonotype occurred once. A single base separates this from a much larger clone, so it may be a read error. The CDR3 does not end in the conserved phenylalanine or tryptophan, so this is likely a read error. The chain links TRBV5-1 to TRBJ1-2; D uncertain. The germline V gene encodes CDR1 SGHRS and CDR2 YFSETQ. The CDR3 spans 17 residues. Trimming cost V 0 bases and J 4 bases, with 19 bases left between them. The CDR3 nucleotides are TGCGCCAGCAGCTTGGAGGGTTCGAGGGCGGGAGGCTATGGCTACACCTCC. Amino acid sequence: CASSLEGSRAGGYGYTS.

The chain has TRBV9 and TRBJ1-4; no firm D call. With 1 base removed from V and 2 bases from J, the gap between germline ends came to 6 bases. CDR3 length: 14 residues. Germline lookup yields CDR1 SGDLS and CDR2 YYNGEE. The CDR3 nucleotides are TGTGCCAGCAGCGTATCACGGACTAATGAAAAACTGTTTTTT. Its protein is CASSVSRTNEKLFF.

For this clonotype: A much more abundant neighbour one base away suggests this may be a read error. The V and J genes are TRBV7-2 and TRBJ1-1; unclear D gene. This CDR3 comprises 15 residues. The ends were cut back, 5 bases at V and 2 bases at J, with 15 bases in the middle. Germline-derived CDR1 and CDR2 are SGHTA and FQGNSA. This CDR3 reads CASSPTGRSNTEAFF. The CDR3 DNA is TGTGCCAGCAGCCCTACGGGCAGATCCAACACTGAAGCTTTCTTT.

This clonotype has only a few counts. The chain combines TRBV14 with TRBJ1-1; D might be TRBD1 (6 bases). Germline V gene lookup returns CDR1 SGHDN and CDR2 FVKESK. The CDR3 totals 13 residues. Trimming stripped 4 bases from V and 6 bases from J, with 12 bases between. The CDR3, as DNA: TGTGCCAGCAGCCTTACAGGGTGGGCTGAAGCTTTCTTT. Residues: CASSLTGWAEAFF.

This clonotype showed up many times. The chain couples TRBV12-3 or TRBV12-4 to TRBJ1-2; no clear D gene. This CDR3 has 13 residues. The V end was cut by 2 bases, the J end by 7 bases, with 11 bases between. CDR3 coding DNA: TGTGCCAGCAGTTTATCTCAGGCCGCTGGCTACACCTTC. Its protein is CASSLSQAAGYTF.

The chain carries TRBV7-9 and TRBJ1-6; 7 positions agree with TRBD1. The germline gives CDR1 SEHNR, CDR2 FQNEAQ (reference sequence). V shed 1 base and J 7 bases; nucleotides not matched to a gene: 7. The CDR3 sequence is 16 residues long. In nucleotides, the CDR3 is TGTGCCAGCAGCTTAGGCGGGGACAGACCAAATTCACCCCTCCACTTT. Translated: CASSLGGDRPNSPLHF.

In this sample, this clonotype turned up many times. V is TRBV4-1 and J is TRBJ1-6; no reliable D call. Germline CDR1 is MGHRA and CDR2 is YSYEKL. With 1 base removed from V and 14 bases from J, the gap between germline ends came to 12 bases. The CDR3 covers 13 residues. The CDR3 region is CASSQVDGRTLHF. As DNA, the CDR3 is TGCGCCAGCAGCCAAGTCGACGGTCGAACCCTCCACTTT.

This clonotype was seen only once. The genes are TRBV7-3 and TRBJ2-5; the D is unclear. This CDR3 is built from 16 residues. The V and J ends lost 4 bases and 5 bases respectively, with 20 bases between them. Germline CDR1 is SGHTA and CDR2 is FQGTGA. CDR3 DNA sequence: TGTGCCAGCAGCTCCCACGGTCGGACCTCCGGGGAGACCCAGTACTTC. Amino acid sequence: CASSSHGRTSGETQYF.

This clonotype occurred many times. The chain employs TRBV3-1 and TRBJ1-1; 8 nucleotides align to TRBD1. Looked up from germline, CDR1 is LGHDT and CDR2 is YNNKEL (reference sequence). V was clipped by 4 bases and J by 5 bases; unmatched bases: 3. This CDR3 is built from 13 residues. The CDR3 region is CASSPRGLTEAFF. The CDR3 DNA is TGTGCCAGCAGCCCCAGGGGGCTTACTGAAGCTTTCTTT. The variable domain in full, completed from reference TRBV3-1 and TRBJ1-1, reads DTAVSQTPKYLVTQMGNDKSIKCEQNLGHDTMYWYKQDSKKFLKIMFSYNNKELIINETVPNRFSPKSPDKAHLNLHINSLELGDSAVYFCASSPRGLTEAFFGQGTRLTVV.